Sequencing of this T cell receptor (beta chain) was carried out in a study of cytomegalovirus exposure and HLA in healthy donors. General study results and limits: A link between a missense DCLRE1C variant and TCR beta V- and J-gene trimming emerged from a later analysis. Accurate prediction of HLA-A and HLA-B alleles (for most subjects) was reportedly achieved from TCR beta sequences.

Whereas donors were nominally healthy upon sampling, unrecorded immune exposures were probable. As to this clone: Its antigen is unknown.

A multiplex PCR was run with 60 Vbeta primers and 13 Jbeta primers. Original methodology: In a later analysis, some 11 million of 83 million or so unique beta chains occurred in at least two donors. Generated by immunoSEQ multiplex PCR, the TCRdb table keeps only in-frame clones and is missing some. V and J calls and clone size are copied from that table; D and trimming were computed from the DNA. The sample has 200,000 to 250,000 clones, 65% to 80% seen once. What was sequenced was PBMCs. The sequence came from a man in his forties in good health and CMV-seronegative.

The CDR3 nucleotides read TGTGCCAGTAGCCCTGGTGGGCTCCTCGAAGCTTTCTTT. Amino acid sequence: CASSPGGLLEAFF. The chain couples TRBV19 to TRBJ1-1; D is unclear. The V and J ends lost 6 bases and 8 bases respectively, with 16 bases between them. Germline assignment: CDR1 LNHDA and CDR2 SQIVND (reference sequence). The CDR3 extends over 13 amino acids. The full variable domain, rest sourced from reference TRBV19 and TRBJ1-1, is DGGITQSPKYLFRKEGQNVTLSCEQNLNHDAMYWYRQDPGQGLRLIYYSQIVNDFQKGDIAEGYSVSREKKESFPLTVTSAQKNPTAFYLCASSPGGLLEAFFGQGTRLTVV.